Following are 4 T cell receptor beta chains from one sample sequenced in a study of OX40 agonist ivuxolimab in advanced cancers. Profiling relied on immunoSEQ multiplex PCR, and the TCRdb table lists in-frame clones only, not all of them. The table records approximately 70,000 clones, 92% of them present only once. The sample was CD4+ or CD8+ T cells sorted from blood, taken in a trial of the OX40 agonist ivuxolimab. The receptors were gathered from an adult with an advanced solid tumor such as melanoma, head and neck, liver or kidney cancer.

The chain joins TRBV9 to TRBJ2-1; 10 bases map to TRBD2. Germline lookup yields CDR1 SGDLS and CDR2 YYNGEE. The ends lost 3 bases at V and 5 bases at J; junction bases unmatched: 5. The CDR3 has 15 amino acids. Here the CDR3 reads CASSALGTSDNEQFF. The CDR3 nucleotides are TGTGCCAGCAGCGCCCTGGGGACTAGCGACAATGAGCAGTTCTTC.

This chain joins TRBV6-6 and TRBJ1-2, with a weak D call TRBD1 (6 bases). This CDR3 has 14 amino acids. V shed 6 bases and J shed 9 bases, with 20 bases lying between them. Germline V gene data show CDR1 as MNHNY and CDR2 as SVGAGI (reference sequence). This CDR3 is CASSVQGIGYSYTF. The DNA for the CDR3 is TGTGCCAGCAGCGTACAGGGCATTGGATATAGCTACACCTTC.

The chain joins TRBV6-5 to TRBJ2-7, with 7 bases identical to TRBD2. This CDR3 contains 13 residues. The germline V gene has CDR1 MNHEY and CDR2 SVGAGI. The V and J ends lost 10 bases and 5 bases, in that order; junction bases with no gene match: 11. The CDR3 sequence: CATSSGKEHEQYF. CDR3 bases: TGTGCCACTTCGAGCGGGAAGGAACACGAGCAGTACTTC.

The chain couples TRBV7-7 to TRBJ2-1; 15 bases are a match to TRBD2. CDR1 SSHAT and CDR2 FNYEAQ come from the germline V gene (reference sequence). The junction had 4 bases not matched to a gene; V was cut back by 3 bases and J by 7 bases. The CDR3 sequence is 16 residues long. The CDR3, as DNA: TGTGCCAGCAGCTTGGGACTAGCGGGAGGTGGGAATGAGCAGTTCTTC. It translates to CASSLGLAGGGNEQFF.